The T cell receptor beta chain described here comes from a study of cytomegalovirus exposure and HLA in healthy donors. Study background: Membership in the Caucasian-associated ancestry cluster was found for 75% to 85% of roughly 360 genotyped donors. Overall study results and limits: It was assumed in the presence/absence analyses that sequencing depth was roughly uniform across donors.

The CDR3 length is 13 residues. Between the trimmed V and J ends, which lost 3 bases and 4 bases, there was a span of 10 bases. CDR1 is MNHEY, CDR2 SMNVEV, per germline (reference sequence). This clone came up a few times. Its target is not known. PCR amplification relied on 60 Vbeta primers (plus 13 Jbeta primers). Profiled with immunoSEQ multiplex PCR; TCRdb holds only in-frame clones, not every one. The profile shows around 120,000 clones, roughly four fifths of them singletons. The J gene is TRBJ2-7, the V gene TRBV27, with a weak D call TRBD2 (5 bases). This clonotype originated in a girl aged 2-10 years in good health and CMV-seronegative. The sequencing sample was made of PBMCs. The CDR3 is CASSFARGYEQYF. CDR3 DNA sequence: TGTGCCAGCAGTTTTGCCCGCGGGTACGAGCAGTACTTC.